Included here is one T cell receptor (beta chain) sequence, with context. The data derive from a study of shared clonotypes between healthy human individuals. The protocol was immunoSEQ multiplex PCR, while the TCRdb copy is restricted to in-frame clones and leaves out a portion. This table holds fewer than 2.5 million clones, 93% found once. The TCR originated in a man in his late teens or twenties in good health. Some clones in this sample may be carry-over from other donors' samples. Input material: naive CD4+ T cells from PBMCs. Subset: CD45RA+ positively selected.

CDR3 DNA: TGCGCCAGCAGCTTGGCGGAGGGGGCGTACAATGAGCAGTTCTTC. Translation: CASSLAEGAYNEQFF. The rearrangement uses TRBV5-1 and TRBJ2-1; a weak D match, TRBD1 (7 bases). Germline-derived CDR1 and CDR2 are SGHRS and YFSETQ. CDR3 size: 15 residues. V was clipped by 0 bases and J by 4 bases, with 11 bases between them.